This TCR beta chain was captured by sequencing in a study of blood T cell repertoires in COVID-19. Study summary: Samples taken during acute and convalescent COVID-19 were collected in the United States, Italy and Spain.

V was pared by 3 bases and J by 2 bases, with 3 bases of the junction left unmatched. Germline V gives CDR1 SGDLS, CDR2 YYNGEE. This CDR3 region has 15 residues. Across 24 US areas, participants ranged in age from about 18 to 100 years. Among Cohort 3 donors, those recovered had two negative PCRs, clearance, or symptom resolution. TCRdb keeps only in-frame clones here, not all; method: immunoSEQ multiplex PCR. The repertoire holds roughly 250,000 clones, about 89% seen once, with about 9.3% in the top ten. The sequenced material came from PBMCs or T cells enriched from blood (not recorded which). This sequence was found in a middle-aged man who had recovered from COVID-19. The chain couples TRBV9 to TRBJ1-3; 9 bases match TRBD1. The CDR3 loop is CASSADRGAGNTIYF. The DNA for the CDR3 is TGTGCCAGCAGCGCGGACAGGGGTGCTGGAAACACCATATATTTT.